One and the same sample provided the 18 T cell receptor beta chains below, sequenced in a study of cytomegalovirus exposure and HLA in healthy donors. Here immunoSEQ multiplex PCR was the method, and the copy in TCRdb shows in-frame clones only, minus some. This table holds about 38,000 clones, 85% to 95% found once. Sequenced: PBMCs. These receptors all come from a man aged 18 to 35 in good health and CMV-seronegative.

This rearrangement joins TRBV5-1 to TRBJ1-1; 9 bases are a match to TRBD1. V dropped 4 bases and J dropped 1; count of bases not matched to a gene: 5. This CDR3 has 15 residues. Germline V gives CDR1 SGHRS, CDR2 YFSETQ. CDR3 sequence reads: CASSPDRGWNTEAFF. DNA of the CDR3: TGCGCCAGCAGCCCTGACAGGGGGTGGAACACTGAAGCTTTCTTT.

In this sample, this clone turned up a few times. This chain joins TRBV10-2 and TRBJ1-1, with D possibly TRBD1 on 5 matching bases. The germline gives CDR1 WSHSY, CDR2 SAAADI. Trimming shortened V by 6 bases and J by 3 bases, and 11 bases separated the two germline ends. CDR3 length equals 13 residues. CDR3 amino acids: CASRWTGDTEAFF. CDR3 sequence (DNA): TGCGCCAGCAGATGGACGGGGGACACTGAAGCTTTCTTT.

The chain uses TRBV6-6 and TRBJ1-3, with TRBD1 matching 8 bases. V was clipped by 2 bases and J by 2 bases; unmatched bases: 2. CDR3 length equals 15 residues. Germline V lookup: CDR1 MNHNY, CDR2 SVGAGI (reference sequence). The CDR3 DNA sequence: TGTGCCAGCAGTTACCAGGGGGCAGCTGGAAACACCATATATTTT. Its translation is CASSYQGAAGNTIYF.

The chain couples TRBV28 to TRBJ2-7; 9 bases map to TRBD1. The germline V gene has CDR1 MDHEN and CDR2 SYDVKM. This CDR3 contains 16 residues. J gave up 3 bases and V 1 base, and 7 bases lay outside the gene matches. CDR3 amino acids: CASSLLAAGQGYEQYF. The CDR3 DNA is TGTGCCAGCAGTTTATTAGCTGCGGGACAGGGCTACGAGCAGTACTTC.

This clone was recorded a few times. The V and J genes are TRBV2 and TRBJ1-5; a weak D match, TRBD1 (5 bases). Per the germline V gene, CDR1 is SNHLY and CDR2 is FYNNEI. V gave up 5 bases and J gave up 5 bases, with 13 bases separating them. The CDR3 length is 14 residues. The CDR3 loop reads CASSLGTEDQPQHF. CDR3 nucleotide sequence: TGTGCCAGCAGTCTAGGGACTGAAGATCAGCCCCAGCATTTT. The full variable domain, in which reference TRBV2 and TRBJ1-5 provide the parts outside the CDR3, is EPEVTQTPSHQVTQMGQEVILRCVPISNHLYFYWYRQILGQKVEFLVSFYNNEISEKSEIFDDQFSVERPDGSNFTLKIRSTKLEDSAMYFCASSLGTEDQPQHFGDGTRLSIL.

V gene TRBV5-5 combines with J gene TRBJ2-7, with D possibly matching TRBD2 (5 bases). This CDR3 contains 14 residues. Looked up from germline, CDR1 is SGHKS and CDR2 is YYEKEE (reference sequence). Trimming cost V 1 base and J 4 bases, with 12 bases left between them. The CDR3 DNA reads TGTGCCAGCAGCTTGCGTGAGGGCAGATACGAGCAGTACTTC. This encodes CASSLREGRYEQYF.

The chain recombines TRBV27 with TRBJ1-1; 8 nucleotides match TRBD1. Germline V lookup: CDR1 MNHEY, CDR2 SMNVEV (reference sequence). The CDR3 covers 15 residues. The V and J ends lost 0 bases and 1 base, in that order; junction bases with no gene match: 1. The CDR3 coding sequence is TGTGCCAGCAGTTTATCCGGGACAGGGAACACTGAAGCTTTCTTT. It yields the protein CASSLSGTGNTEAFF.

V usage is TRBV5-4 and J usage is TRBJ2-4; D gene unclear. The CDR3 totals 15 residues. The germline gives CDR1 SGHNT, CDR2 YYREEE (reference sequence). Trimming took 0 bases from V and 3 from J, leaving 10 bases between them. The CDR3 DNA sequence: TGTGCCAGCAGCTTGGGAGTGTACGGCAAAAACATTCAGTACTTC. Amino acids: CASSLGVYGKNIQYF.

The rearrangement uses TRBV28 and TRBJ2-7; D remains unclear. CDR1 is MDHEN and CDR2 is SYDVKM in the germline V gene. The germline V and J ends were trimmed by 4 bases and 3 bases, with 7 bases remaining between them. This CDR3 comprises 12 residues. CDR3 nucleotides: TGTGCCAGCAGTTCCGCACACTACGAGCAGTACTTC. Its protein product is CASSSAHYEQYF.

The chain recombines TRBV7-2 with TRBJ2-3; TRBD2 is a possible D gene (6 bases). V lost 4 bases and J lost 6, with 11 bases in between. Germline V gene lookup returns CDR1 SGHTA and CDR2 FQGNSA. The CDR3 has 13 amino acids. CDR3: CASSSLGRDTQYF. In DNA, the CDR3 is TGTGCCAGCAGCTCCCTAGGGAGGGATACGCAGTATTTT.

This clone was observed a single time. The rearrangement uses TRBV9 and TRBJ2-7; a possible D gene is TRBD1 (6 bases). From germline, CDR1 is SGDLS and CDR2 YYNGEE. This CDR3 contains 13 residues. V was clipped by 0 bases and J by 5 bases, with 9 bases between them. This CDR3 reads CASSVGDMNEQYF. CDR3 DNA: TGTGCCAGCAGCGTAGGGGACATGAACGAGCAGTACTTC.

This chain joins TRBV4-2 and TRBJ2-3; TRBD2 is a possible D gene (6 bases). Trimming took 0 bases from V and 9 from J, leaving 16 bases between them. The CDR3 sequence is 15 residues long. CDR1 LGHNA and CDR2 YNFKEQ come from the germline V gene. The DNA of the CDR3 is TGTGCCAGCAGCCAAGAAGGCGGGGCTCCGGGGACGCAGTATTTT. Its translation is CASSQEGGAPGTQYF.

V is TRBV27 and J is TRBJ2-6; TRBD1 matches 8 bases. V lost 5 bases and J lost 0; bases outside the gene matches: 9. This CDR3 region has 18 residues. Germline assignment: CDR1 MNHEY and CDR2 SMNVEV (reference sequence). CDR3 coding DNA: TGTGCCAGCAGTAAACGGACAGGGCCTTACTCTGGGGCCAACGTCCTGACTTTC. Translating it yields CASSKRTGPYSGANVLTF.

CDR3 loop: CASSLAPTGAGNTIYF. DNA for the CDR3: TGCGCCAGCAGCTTGGCCCCCACAGGGGCGGGAAACACCATATATTTT. J is TRBJ1-3 and V is TRBV5-1, with TRBD1 matching over 7 bases. Trimming took 0 bases from V and 4 from J; bases not matched to a gene: 7. Germline loops: CDR1 SGHRS, CDR2 YFSETQ. This CDR3 is built from 16 residues.

The chain is built from TRBV6-5 and TRBJ2-2, with 10 bases fitting TRBD1. Germline V gives CDR1 MNHEY, CDR2 SVGAGI. This CDR3 has 16 amino acids. The V gene end was trimmed by 2 bases and the J gene end by 5 bases; junction bases not matched to a gene: 5. CDR3 in DNA: TGTGCCAGCAGTTACGTGGGGACAGGGGTGACCGGGGAGCTGTTTTTT. Translating it yields CASSYVGTGVTGELFF.

CDR3 nucleotide sequence: TGCGCCAGCAGCTTGGACGGGGGGGCCGTAGATACGCAGTATTTT. It codes for CASSLDGGAVDTQYF. The gene calls are TRBV5-1 and TRBJ2-3; 8 nucleotides line up with TRBD2. In germline, CDR1 is SGHRS, CDR2 YFSETQ. V dropped 0 bases and J dropped 5; count of bases not matched to a gene: 5. This CDR3 region has 15 residues. Supplemented by reference TRBV5-1 and TRBJ2-3, the full variable domain reads KAGVTQTPRYLIKTRGQQVTLSCSPISGHRSVSWYQQTPGQGLQFLFEYFSETQRNKGNFPGRFSGRQFSNSRSEMNVSTLELGDSALYLCASSLDGGAVDTQYFGPGTRLTVL.

The rearrangement joins TRBV27 to TRBJ2-1; 7 nucleotides agree with TRBD1. The CDR3 consists of 14 residues. CDR1 is MNHEY, CDR2 SMNVEV, per germline (reference sequence). V lost 5 bases, J lost 7 bases, and 8 bases stayed unmatched. CDR3 protein: CASSPWGRGNEQFF. The CDR3 DNA follows: TGTGCCAGCAGTCCGTGGGGCAGGGGGAATGAGCAGTTCTTC.

The chain couples TRBV25-1 to TRBJ2-1; 16 bases are shared with TRBD2. The germline CDR1 and CDR2 sequences are MGHDK and SYGVNS. V shed 1 base, J shed 9 bases, and the junction held 6 bases outside the gene matches. This CDR3 comprises 17 residues. CDR3 DNA sequence: TGTGCCAGCAGTGAATTCGGGACTAGCGGGGGGGTAGGTGAGCAGTTCTTC. It specifies CASSEFGTSGGVGEQFF.